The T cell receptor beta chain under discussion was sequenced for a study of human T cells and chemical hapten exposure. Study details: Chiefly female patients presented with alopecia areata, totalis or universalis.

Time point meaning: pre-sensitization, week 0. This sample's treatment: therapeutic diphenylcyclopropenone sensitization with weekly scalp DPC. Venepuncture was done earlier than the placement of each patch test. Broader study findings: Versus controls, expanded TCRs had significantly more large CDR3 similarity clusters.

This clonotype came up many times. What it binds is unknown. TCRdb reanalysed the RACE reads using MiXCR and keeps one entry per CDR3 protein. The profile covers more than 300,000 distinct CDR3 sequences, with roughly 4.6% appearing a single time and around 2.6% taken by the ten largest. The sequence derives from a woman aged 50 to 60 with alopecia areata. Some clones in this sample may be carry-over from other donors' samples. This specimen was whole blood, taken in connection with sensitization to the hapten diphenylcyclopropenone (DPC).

The CDR3, as DNA: TGTGCCAGCAGCCCCCGGAGGTCTGGGGCCAACGTCCTGACTTTC. As protein: CASSPRRSGANVLTF. The chain joins TRBV6-2 or TRBV6-3 to TRBJ2-6; D is possibly TRBD2 (5 bases). Germline V gene sequence: CDR1 MNHEY, CDR2 SVGEGT. CDR3 size: 15 residues. V lost 6 bases to trimming and J lost 1 base, with 10 bases between them.